The 9 T cell receptor beta chains given below trace back to one sample, sequenced in a study of regulatory T cells in long-lasting Graves disease. Described time point: newly diagnosed GD, antithyroid drugs for less than 3 months. Following extraction of RNA from PBMCs, that RNA was used to make the TCR library. Construction of TCR beta libraries relied on iRepertoire HTBI primers and on Arm-PCR targeting CDR3 regions. TCRdb reanalysed the multiplex PCR reads using MiXCR and keeps one entry per CDR3 protein. The profile shows under 500,000 distinct CDR3 sequences, over 15% of them singletons. The data also belong to a second study, concerning T cells in Graves' hyperthyroidism and ophthalmopathy.

Here the sequenced sample was peripheral blood mononuclear cells (PBMCs), taken at new diagnosis, from a patient treated with antithyroid drugs. The source of these receptors is a woman aged 25 to 39 with Graves disease.

This clonotype showed up many times. The chain recombines TRBV28 with TRBJ1-2; weak D call: TRBD1 (6 bases). Germline values: CDR1 MDHEN, CDR2 SYDVKM. Deletions cut 5 bases from V and 3 bases from J, with 10 bases between. The CDR3 contains 13 residues. The DNA of the CDR3 is TGTGCCAGCAGTGAACCAGGGGACTATGGCTACACCTTC. Amino acid sequence: CASSEPGDYGYTF.

This clonotype was seen at least ten times. The chain combines TRBV5-5 with TRBJ1-2; tentatively, D is TRBD1 (6 bases). CDR1 is SGHKS, CDR2 YYEKEE, per germline (reference sequence). The germline V and J ends were trimmed by 2 bases and 3 bases, with 17 bases remaining between them. The CDR3 spans 16 residues. CDR3 protein: CASSFTGTGYDYGYTF. The CDR3 coding sequence is TGTGCCAGCAGCTTCACAGGGACCGGGTATGACTATGGCTACACCTTC.

In its sample, this clonotype was seen many times. The chain uses TRBV27 and TRBJ2-3, with D perhaps being TRBD1 or TRBD2 (5 bases each). The length of the CDR3 is 15 residues. Trimming pared 5 bases from V and 0 bases from J, leaving 12 bases between. Germline CDR1 is MNHEY and CDR2 is SMNVEV (reference sequence). The CDR3 DNA follows: TGTGCCAGCAGTCGATGGGGGACCAGCACAGATACGCAGTATTTT. Translated, it gives CASSRWGTSTDTQYF.

This clonotype was recorded at least ten times. In nucleotides, the CDR3 is TGTGCCAGCAGCCTAGGTCCTGAAGCTTTCTTT. Its translation is CASSLGPEAFF. J is TRBJ1-1 and V is TRBV12-3 or TRBV12-4; no clear D gene. The CDR3 loop spans 11 amino acids. With 6 bases removed from V and 6 bases from J, the gap between germline ends came to 8 bases.

The chain recombines TRBV6-5 with TRBJ1-2; weak D call: TRBD1 (5 bases). Trimming cost V 4 bases and J 8 bases, with 20 bases left between them. Per the germline V gene, CDR1 is MNHEY and CDR2 is SVGAGI. This CDR3 contains 15 residues. The CDR3 reads CASSSLTVPIGGYTF. The CDR3 DNA follows: TGTGCCAGCAGTTCGTTGACAGTCCCAATTGGGGGCTACACCTTC.

This clonotype appeared many times. V and J are TRBV7-2 and TRBJ1-1; tentatively, D is TRBD1 (5 bases). The V end lost 2 bases, the J end lost 6 bases, and 13 bases lay between the germline ends. In germline, CDR1 is SGHTA, CDR2 FQGNSA. The CDR3 covers 14 residues. CDR3 in amino acids: CASSLLGRVSEAFF. For the CDR3, the DNA is TGTGCCAGCAGCTTACTGGGGCGCGTCTCTGAAGCTTTCTTT.

In regard to this clonotype: A much larger clone sits a single nucleotide away, making a read error possible. The chain combines TRBV2 with TRBJ2-1; TRBD2 is a possible D gene (7 bases). The CDR3 sequence is 15 residues long. Germline lookup yields CDR1 SNHLY and CDR2 FYNNEI. V lost 6 bases and J lost 1, with 13 bases in between. CDR3 DNA sequence: TGTGCCAGCAGGAGGGGGGGCCCGTCCTACAATGAGCAGTTCTTC. Its protein is CASRRGGPSYNEQFF.

In its sample, this clonotype was seen a few times. The chain carries TRBV12-3 or TRBV12-4 and TRBJ2-1; TRBD2 matches at 8 bases. There are 14 residues in the CDR3. Unmatched junction bases numbered 11, after V lost 7 bases and J lost 9 bases. The CDR3 sequence: CASTPGGGFGEQFF. CDR3 coding DNA: TGTGCCAGCACACCCGGGGGGGGCTTTGGTGAGCAGTTCTTC.

The V and J genes are TRBV6-1 and TRBJ2-1; D might be TRBD1 or TRBD2, each matching 5 bases. From germline, CDR1 is MNHNS and CDR2 SASEGT. V shed 6 bases and J shed 8 bases, with 14 bases lying between them. This CDR3 comprises 13 residues. The CDR3 protein is CASRVFVGDEQFF. CDR3 DNA: TGTGCCAGCAGAGTTTTTGTGGGGGATGAGCAGTTCTTC.